This T cell receptor (beta chain) was found in a study of CD8+CD57+ T cells in acquired aplastic anemia. On the study more broadly: Healthy CD8+ samples averaged approximately 11 million reads. Study-wide results and limits: Any difference that existed in CD8+ Simpson's diversity between patients and controls was not significant.

V was trimmed by 5 bases and J by 1 base, leaving 14 bases between them. Per germline, CDR1 LNHDA and CDR2 SQIVND (reference sequence). The CDR3 contains 15 residues. The use of genomic DNA as template underpinned the TCR beta VDJ and CDR3 profiling. TCRdb reanalysed the reads using MiXCR and keeps one entry per CDR3 protein. The data show about 220,000 distinct CDR3 sequences, roughly 33% seen once. Ten or more counts support this clonotype. Its antigen remains unknown. The material sequenced was sorted CD4+, CD8+, or CD8+CD57+ T cells (not recorded which) from PBMCs. The TCR originated in a human donor in good health, serving as a control. The gene calls are TRBV19 and TRBJ1-2, with D hard to call. This CDR3 reads CASSPSWTDNYGYTF. CDR3 bases: TGTGCCAGTAGTCCGAGTTGGACGGATAACTATGGCTACACCTTC.